The clone carrying this T cell receptor beta chain showed up many times. Template switching added a universal primer site; cDNA carried unique molecular identifiers. Using its own MiXCR run on the 5' RACE reads, TCRdb lists one record per CDR3 protein. The sample shows about 890,000 distinct CDR3 sequences, over 9% of them seen only once. Healthy Caucasians were all of the donors. J gave up 2 bases and V 3 bases, and 1 base lay outside the gene matches. Germline CDR1 SGHDT, CDR2 YYEEEE. The length of the CDR3 is 16 residues. The data were obtained in a study of identical twins. The same sample was also studied in work on yellow fever vaccine responses in identical twins.

The sample taken for sequencing was PBMCs. The chain couples TRBV5-6 to TRBJ2-1, with 14 bases fitting TRBD2. The receptor was isolated from a woman in her late teens or twenties in good health. The CDR3 loop is CASSWGLAGAYNEQFF. The CDR3 coding sequence is TGTGCCAGCAGCTGGGGACTAGCGGGGGCCTACAATGAGCAGTTCTTC. Complete variable domain (other parts from reference TRBV5-6 and TRBJ2-1): DAGVTQSPTHLIKTRGQQVTLRCSPKSGHDTVSWYQQALGQGPQFIFQYYEEEERQRGNFPDRFSGHQFPNYSSELNVNALLLGDSALYLCASSWGLAGAYNEQFFGPGTRLTVL.